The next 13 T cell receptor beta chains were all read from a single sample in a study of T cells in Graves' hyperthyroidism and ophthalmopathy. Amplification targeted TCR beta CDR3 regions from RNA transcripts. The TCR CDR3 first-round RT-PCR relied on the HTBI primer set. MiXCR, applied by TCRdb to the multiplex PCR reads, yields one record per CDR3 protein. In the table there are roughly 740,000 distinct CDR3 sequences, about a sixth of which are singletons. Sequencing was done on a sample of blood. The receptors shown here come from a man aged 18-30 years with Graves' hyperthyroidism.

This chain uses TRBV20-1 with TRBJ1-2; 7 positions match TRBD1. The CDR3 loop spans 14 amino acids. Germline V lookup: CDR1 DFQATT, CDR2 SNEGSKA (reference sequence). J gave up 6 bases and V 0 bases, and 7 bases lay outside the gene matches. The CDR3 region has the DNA TGCAGTGCTAGAGAGAGGGGGCGGGACCATGGCTACACCTTC. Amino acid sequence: CSARERGRDHGYTF.

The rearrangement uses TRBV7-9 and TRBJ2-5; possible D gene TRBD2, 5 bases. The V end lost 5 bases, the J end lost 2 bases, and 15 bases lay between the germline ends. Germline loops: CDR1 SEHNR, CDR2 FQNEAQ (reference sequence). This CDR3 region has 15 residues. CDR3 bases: TGTGCCAGCAGCCGGCTAGATGGCGGGCAAGAGACCCAGTACTTC. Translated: CASSRLDGGQETQYF.

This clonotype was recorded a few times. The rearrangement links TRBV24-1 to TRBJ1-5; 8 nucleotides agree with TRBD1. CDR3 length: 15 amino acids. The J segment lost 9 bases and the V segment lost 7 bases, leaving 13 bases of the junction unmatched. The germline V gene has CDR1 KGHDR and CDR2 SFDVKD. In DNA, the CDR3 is TGTGCCACCAGACCTCCGGTGGACAGGGAAGCGCCCCAGCATTTT. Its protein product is CATRPPVDREAPQHF.

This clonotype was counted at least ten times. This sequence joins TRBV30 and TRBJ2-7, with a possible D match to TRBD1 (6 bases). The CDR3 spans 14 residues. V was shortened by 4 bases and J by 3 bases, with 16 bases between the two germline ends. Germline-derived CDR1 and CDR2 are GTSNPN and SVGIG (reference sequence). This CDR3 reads CAWTSGDRNYEQYF. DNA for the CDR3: TGTGCCTGGACCTCCGGAGACAGGAACTACGAGCAGTACTTC.

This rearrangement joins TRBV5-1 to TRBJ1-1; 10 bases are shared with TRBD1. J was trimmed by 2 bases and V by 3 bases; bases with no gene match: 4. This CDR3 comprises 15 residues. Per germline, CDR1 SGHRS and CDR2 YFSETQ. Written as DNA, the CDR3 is TGCGCCAGCAGCTCCGACAGGGGGCTTAACACTGAAGCTTTCTTT. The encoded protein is CASSSDRGLNTEAFF.

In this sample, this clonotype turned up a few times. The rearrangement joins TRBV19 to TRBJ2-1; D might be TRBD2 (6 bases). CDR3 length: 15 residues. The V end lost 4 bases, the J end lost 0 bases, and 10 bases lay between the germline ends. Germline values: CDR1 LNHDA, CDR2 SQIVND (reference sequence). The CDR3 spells CASSTKRASYNEQFF. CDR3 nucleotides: TGTGCCAGTAGTACAAAGCGGGCCTCCTACAATGAGCAGTTCTTC.

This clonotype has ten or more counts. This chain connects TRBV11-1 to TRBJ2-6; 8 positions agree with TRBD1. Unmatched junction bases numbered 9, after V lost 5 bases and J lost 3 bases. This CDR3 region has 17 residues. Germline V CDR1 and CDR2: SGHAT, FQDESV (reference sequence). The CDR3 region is CASSPRTGKNGANVLTF. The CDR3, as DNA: TGTGCCAGCAGCCCACGGACAGGGAAGAATGGGGCCAACGTCCTGACTTTC.

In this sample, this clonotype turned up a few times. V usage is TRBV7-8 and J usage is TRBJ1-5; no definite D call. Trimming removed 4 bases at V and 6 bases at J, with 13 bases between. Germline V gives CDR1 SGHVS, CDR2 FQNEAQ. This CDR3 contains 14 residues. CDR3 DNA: TGTGCCAGCAGCTCGCGCGGGGTTGTTCAGCCCCAGCATTTT. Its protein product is CASSSRGVVQPQHF.

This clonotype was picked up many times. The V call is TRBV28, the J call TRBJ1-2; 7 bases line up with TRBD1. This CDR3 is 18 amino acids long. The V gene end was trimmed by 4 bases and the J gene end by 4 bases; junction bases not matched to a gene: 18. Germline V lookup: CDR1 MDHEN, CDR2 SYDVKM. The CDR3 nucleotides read TGTGCCAGCAGTTCGGGACAGAGGCACGGCGGACCGTTCTATGGCTACACCTTC. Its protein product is CASSSGQRHGGPFYGYTF.

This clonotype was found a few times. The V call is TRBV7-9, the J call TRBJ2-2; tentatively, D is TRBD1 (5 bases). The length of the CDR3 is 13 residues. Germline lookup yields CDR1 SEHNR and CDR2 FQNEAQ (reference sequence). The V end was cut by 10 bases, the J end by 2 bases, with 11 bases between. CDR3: CATSGINTGELFF. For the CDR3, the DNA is TGTGCCACGTCAGGGATCAACACCGGGGAGCTGTTTTTT. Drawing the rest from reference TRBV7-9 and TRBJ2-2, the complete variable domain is DTGVSQNPRHKITKRGQNVTFRCDPISEHNRLYWYRQTLGQGPEFLTYFQNEAQLEKSRLLSDRFSAERPKGSFSTLEIQRTEQGDSAMYLCATSGINTGELFFGEGSRLTVL.

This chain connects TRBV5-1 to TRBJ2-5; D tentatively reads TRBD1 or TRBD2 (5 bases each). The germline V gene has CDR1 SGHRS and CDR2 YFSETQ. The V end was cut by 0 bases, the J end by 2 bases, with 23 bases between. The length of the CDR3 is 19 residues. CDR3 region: CASSLALARGPPGQETQYF. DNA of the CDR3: TGCGCCAGCAGCTTGGCCCTTGCCCGGGGACCCCCGGGGCAAGAGACCCAGTACTTC.

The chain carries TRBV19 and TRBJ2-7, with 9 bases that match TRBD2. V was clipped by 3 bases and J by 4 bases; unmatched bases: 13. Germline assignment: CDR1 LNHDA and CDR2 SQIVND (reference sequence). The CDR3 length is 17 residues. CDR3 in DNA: TGTGCCAGTAGTATTTGGGCGGGACTAGCTGTTATATACGAGCAGTACTTC. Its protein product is CASSIWAGLAVIYEQYF.

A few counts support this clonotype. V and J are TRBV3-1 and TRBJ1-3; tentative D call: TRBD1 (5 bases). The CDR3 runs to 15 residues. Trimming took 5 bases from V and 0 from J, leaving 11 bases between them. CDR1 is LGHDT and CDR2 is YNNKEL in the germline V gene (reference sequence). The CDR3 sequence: CASSWGRGSGNTIYF. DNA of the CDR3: TGTGCCAGCAGCTGGGGACGGGGCTCTGGAAACACCATATATTTT.